What follows is one T cell receptor (beta chain) and its context. Produced via immunoSEQ multiplex PCR; TCRdb's table is partial and in-frame only. The sample has tens of thousands of clones; under 95% are singletons. Sorting used thawed, overnight-rested PBMC stained with anti-CD3, a viability dye and GMM-loaded CD1B tetramer. The lipid loaded on the CD1B tetramers was C32 glucose monomycolate from Rhodococcus equi. The record originates from a study of T cells in tuberculosis. V dropped 4 bases and J dropped 5 bases, with 18 bases sitting between them. In germline, CDR1 is SGHDT, CDR2 YYEEEE. The CDR3 sequence is 16 residues long.

The TCR was taken from an adult woman with latent tuberculosis. Sequenced input: CD1b-GMM tetramer-negative cells sorted from PBMCs. This sequence joins TRBV5-6 and TRBJ2-2; D is possibly TRBD1 (6 bases). CDR3 coding DNA: TGTGCCAGCAGCCGACAATTCGGGACACCGACCGGGGAGCTGTTTTTT. Translated: CASSRQFGTPTGELFF.